This T cell receptor (beta chain) was documented in a study of CD8+CD57+ T cells in acquired aplastic anemia. As for the study in general: Each DNA sample taken from sorted CD4+ and CD8+ cells came to about 3 ug on average.

It was genomic DNA that served as the template for profiling TCR beta VDJ and CDR3. TCRdb re-analysed the reads in MiXCR, keeping a single row per CDR3 protein. The sample records 120,000 or so distinct CDR3 sequences, 48% being singletons. This clonotype was observed at least ten times. What it binds is unknown. The CDR3 is 15 amino acids. V dropped 5 bases and J dropped 3 bases, with 14 bases sitting between them. Germline CDR1 reads SNHLY; CDR2 reads FYNNEI. Study-level points and caveats: The same twenty-nine CD8+ CDR3 sequences occurred in patients and in controls. Statistical testing detected no significant gap in CD8+ Simpson's diversity between patients and controls.

The chain carries TRBV2 and TRBJ1-5, with D uncertain. The sequence was obtained from a human donor in good health, serving as a control. The specimen sequenced was sorted CD4+, CD8+, or CD8+CD57+ T cells (not recorded which) from PBMCs. CDR3: CASSPQGQINQPQHF. The CDR3 DNA reads as TGTGCCAGCAGTCCCCAAGGGCAGATCAATCAGCCCCAGCATTTT.